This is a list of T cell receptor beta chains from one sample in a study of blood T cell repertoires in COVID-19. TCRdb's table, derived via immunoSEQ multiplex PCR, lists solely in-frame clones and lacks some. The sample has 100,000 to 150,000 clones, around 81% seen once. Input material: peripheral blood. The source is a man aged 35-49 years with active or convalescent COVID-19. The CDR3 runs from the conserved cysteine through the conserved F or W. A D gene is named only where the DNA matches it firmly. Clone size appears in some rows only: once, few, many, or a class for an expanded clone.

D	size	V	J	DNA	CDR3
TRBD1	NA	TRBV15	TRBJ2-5	TGTGCCACCAGCAGAGCGACAGGGGGCAGAGAGACCCAGTACTTC	CATSRATGGRETQYF
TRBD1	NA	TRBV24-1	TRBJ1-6	TGTGCCACCAGTGTTTTAACCGGGACAGTTAATTCACCCCTCCACTTT	CATSVLTGTVNSPLHF
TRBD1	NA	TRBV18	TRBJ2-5	TGTGCCAGCTCACCACAGAGACAGGGTAACTTGGGCGGAGAGACCCAGTACTTC	CASSPQRQGNLGGETQYF
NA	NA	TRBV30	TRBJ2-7	TGTGCCTGGAGTGTAGAGGGCGCTTCCTACGAGCAGTACTTC	CAWSVEGASYEQYF
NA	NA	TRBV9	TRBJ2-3	TGTGCCAGCAGCCCCAGCGGACCCACAGATACGCAGTATTTT	CASSPSGPTDTQYF
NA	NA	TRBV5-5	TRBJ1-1	TGTGCCAGCAGCTTGGACAGGGTGAGGAGGACTGAAGCTTTCTTT	CASSLDRVRRTEAFF
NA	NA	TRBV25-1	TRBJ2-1	TGTGCCAGTGGAAGGATCCAGGGTGGTGAGCAGTTCTTC	CASGRIQGGEQFF
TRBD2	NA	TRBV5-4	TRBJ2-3	TGTGCCAGCAGCTTGGCCCTGGGGAGCGGGGAGGATACGCAGTATTTT	CASSLALGSGEDTQYF
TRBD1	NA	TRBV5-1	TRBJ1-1	TGCGCCAGCAGCTCCATAACAACAGGGGCGAACACTGAAGCTTTCTTT	CASSSITTGANTEAFF
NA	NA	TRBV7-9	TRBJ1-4	TGTGCCAGCAGCCACAGGATCGGGGAAAAACTGTTTTTT	CASSHRIGEKLFF
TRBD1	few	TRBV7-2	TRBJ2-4	TGTGCCAGCAGCTTAAGACAGGGGGGTTCCAAAAACATTCAGTACTTC	CASSLRQGGSKNIQYF
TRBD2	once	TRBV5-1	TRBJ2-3	TGCGCCAGCAGCTTGTCGGCTAGCGGGGGCACAGATACGCAGTATTTT	CASSLSASGGTDTQYF
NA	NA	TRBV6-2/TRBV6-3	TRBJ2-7	TGTGCCAGCAGTTACCCCCAGAGGGCCGAGCAGTACTTC	CASSYPQRAEQYF
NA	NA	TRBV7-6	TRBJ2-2	TGTGCCAGCAGCTTCGCAGGGGTGGACACCGGGGAGCTGTTTTTT	CASSFAGVDTGELFF
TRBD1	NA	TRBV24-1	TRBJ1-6	TGTGCCACCAGTGATTTCTCAGGGGGAAATTCACCCCTCCACTTT	CATSDFSGGNSPLHF
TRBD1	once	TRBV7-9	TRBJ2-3	TGTGCCAGCAGCTTAGAAGGGGGCGGGTCAGATACGCAGTATTTT	CASSLEGGGSDTQYF
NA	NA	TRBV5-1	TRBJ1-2	TGCGCCAGCAGCTTGCTTTCTGAGCCGGGCTACACCTTC	CASSLLSEPGYTF
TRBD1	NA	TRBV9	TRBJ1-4	TGTGCCAGCAGCGTAGGACAGGGGGCCGGGGAAAAACTGTTTTTT	CASSVGQGAGEKLFF
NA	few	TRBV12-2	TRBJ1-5	TGTGCAAGTCGCTTAGTAACGGACAGGGACTATAGCAATCAGCCCCAGCATTTT	CASRLVTDRDYSNQPQHF
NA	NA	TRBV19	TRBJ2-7	TGTGCCAGTGCCTCGTACAGATCCTACGAGCAGTACTTC	CASASYRSYEQYF
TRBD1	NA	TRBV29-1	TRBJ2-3	TGCAGCGTTTTAACAGGGGGCGATACGCAGTATTTT	CSVLTGGDTQYF
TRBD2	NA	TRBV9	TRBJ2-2	TGTGCCAGCAGCGTAGCCACGGGGGGGACCGGGGAGCTGTTTTTT	CASSVATGGTGELFF
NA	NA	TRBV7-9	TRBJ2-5	TGTGCCAGCAGCTTAGCGACCAGAGGGGAGACCCAGTACTTC	CASSLATRGETQYF
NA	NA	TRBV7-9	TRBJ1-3	TGTGCCAGCAGCTTTCTCGACAGCACAGAGAGAGGAAACACCATATATTTT	CASSFLDSTERGNTIYF
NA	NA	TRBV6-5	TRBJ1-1	TGTGCCAGCAGTCACCCCGAGGCTGAAGCTTTCTTT	CASSHPEAEAFF
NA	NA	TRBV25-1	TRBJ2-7	TGTGCCAGCAGTGATGCATCGGCAGGGGCCTACGAGCAGTACTTC	CASSDASAGAYEQYF
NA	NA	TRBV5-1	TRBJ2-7	TGCGCCAGCAGTCAGGACAGTCAGAACTACGAGCAGTACTTC	CASSQDSQNYEQYF
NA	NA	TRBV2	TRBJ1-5	TGTGCCAGCAGTGAACTTGACAGTAATCAGCCCCAGCATTTT	CASSELDSNQPQHF
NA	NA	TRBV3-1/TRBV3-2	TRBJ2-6	TGTGCCAGCAGCCTAGGACAGCAGGCTGGGGCCAACGTCCTGACTTTC	CASSLGQQAGANVLTF
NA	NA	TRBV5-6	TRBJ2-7	TGTGCCAGCAGCACCCCCGGGAGCTCTACGTGGCAGTACTTC	CASSTPGSSTWQYF
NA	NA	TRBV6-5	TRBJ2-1	TGTGCCAGCAGTTACTCGCCGCGCTTCTCCTACAATGAGCAGTTCTTC	CASSYSPRFSYNEQFF
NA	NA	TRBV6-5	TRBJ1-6	TGTGCCAGCATAAGTACACAGATCAATTCACCCCTCCACTTT	CASISTQINSPLHF
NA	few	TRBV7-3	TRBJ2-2	TGTGCCAGCAGCTCGAAGACAGGCCCCGGGGAGCTGTTTTTT	CASSSKTGPGELFF
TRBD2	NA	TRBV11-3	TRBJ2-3	TGTGCCAGCAAAGCGGGGGAGGCCACAGATACGCAGTATTTT	CASKAGEATDTQYF
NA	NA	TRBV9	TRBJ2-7	TGTGCCAGCAGCGTAACGGGACTCTCCTACGAGCAGTACTTC	CASSVTGLSYEQYF
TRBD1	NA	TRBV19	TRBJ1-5	TGTGCCAGTAGCCCTGCCAGGGGGACAGGGGGCCAATATAGCAATCAGCCCCAGCATTTT	CASSPARGTGGQYSNQPQHF
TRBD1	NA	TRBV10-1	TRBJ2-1	TGCGCCAGCAGTGGAACCGGGACAGGGTCTTACAATGAGCAGTTCTTC	CASSGTGTGSYNEQFF
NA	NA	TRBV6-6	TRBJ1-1	TGTGCCAGCAGTTACCCAGGAATGAACACTGAAGCTTTCTTT	CASSYPGMNTEAFF
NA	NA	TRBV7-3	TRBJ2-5	TGTGCCAGCAGCCCTCTGGGGCAGAGAGAGACCCAGTACTTC	CASSPLGQRETQYF
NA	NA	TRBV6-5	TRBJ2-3	TGTGCCAGCAGGCAGGGCGGAAGAGATACGCAGTATTTT	CASRQGGRDTQYF
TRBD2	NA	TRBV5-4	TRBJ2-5	TGTGCCAGCAGCAGAACTCTAGCGGGGGGGGAAGAGACCCAGTACTTC	CASSRTLAGGEETQYF
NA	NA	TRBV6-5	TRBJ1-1	TGTGCCAGCAGTTACTCGATATATAGGAACACTGAAGCTTTCTTT	CASSYSIYRNTEAFF
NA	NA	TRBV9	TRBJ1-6	TGTGCCAGCAGCGTTACAGGTTATAATTCACCCCTCCACTTT	CASSVTGYNSPLHF
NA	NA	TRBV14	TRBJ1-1	TGTGCCAGCAGCCAAGATCAATGGGTACAGGCCATGAACACTGAAGCTTTCTTT	CASSQDQWVQAMNTEAFF
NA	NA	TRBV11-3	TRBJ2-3	TGTGCCAGCAGCTCACGACAGGATTTGGCAGATACGCAGTATTTT	CASSSRQDLADTQYF
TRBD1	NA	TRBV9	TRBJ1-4	TGTGCCAGCAGCTTACAGGGGGCGCGCGGTGAAAAACTGTTTTTT	CASSLQGARGEKLFF
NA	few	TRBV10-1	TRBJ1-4	TGCGCCACCCGGACCCGGACGGAGGTTGAAAAACTGTTTTTT	CATRTRTEVEKLFF
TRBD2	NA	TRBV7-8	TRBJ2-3	TGTGCCAGCAGCTCCACCGGGGGGGCGTTTCGAGATACGCAGTATTTT	CASSSTGGAFRDTQYF
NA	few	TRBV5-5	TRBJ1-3	TGTGCCAGCAGCTTGTACTCTGGAAACACCATATATTTT	CASSLYSGNTIYF
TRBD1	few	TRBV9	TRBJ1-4	TGTGCCAGCAGCCTCGGGACAGGGGTAACTGAAAAACTGTTTTTT	CASSLGTGVTEKLFF
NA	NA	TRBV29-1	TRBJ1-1	TGCAGCGTTAAAAACATGAACACTGAAGCTTTCTTT	CSVKNMNTEAFF
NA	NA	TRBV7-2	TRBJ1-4	TGTGCCAGCAGCCCACGCGCTAATGAAAAACTGTTTTTT	CASSPRANEKLFF
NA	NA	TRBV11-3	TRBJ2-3	TGTGCCAGCAGCTATCGGGGATCAGATACGCAGTATTTT	CASSYRGSDTQYF
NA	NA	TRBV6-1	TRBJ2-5	TGTGCCAGCAGTGAATTCCAGGGATTCCAAGAGACCCAGTACTTC	CASSEFQGFQETQYF
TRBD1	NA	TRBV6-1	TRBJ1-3	TGTGCCAGCAGTGCGAGGGACAGGTCGCGGGGAAACACCATATATTTT	CASSARDRSRGNTIYF
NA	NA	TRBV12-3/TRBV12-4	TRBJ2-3	TGTGCCAGCAGCCTCACAGATACGCAGTATTTT	CASSLTDTQYF
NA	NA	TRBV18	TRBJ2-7	TGTGCCAGCTCACCACCGTGGGGGGGCCACGAGCAGTACTTC	CASSPPWGGHEQYF